This T cell receptor beta chain derives from a study of cytomegalovirus exposure and HLA in healthy donors. Points from the study as a whole: Presence/absence analyses treated sequencing depth as roughly uniform across donors. HLA alleles were associated with around 17,000 TCR beta sequences in a later analysis at 0.05 false discovery rate. It emerged from a later analysis that several of the most significant clusters appeared to be linked to common viral pathogens.

Comments on this clone: The antigen remains unidentified.

Both 60 Vbeta primers and 13 Jbeta primers went into the PCR. Data came from immunoSEQ multiplex PCR; TCRdb stores just in-frame clones and leaves some out. This sample yields some 180,000 clones, of which roughly four fifths are seen a single time; more than 3% belongs to the top ten. This CDR3 spans 14 amino acids. Germline V gives CDR1 SGHNT, CDR2 YYREEE (reference sequence). Between the trimmed V and J ends, which lost 7 bases and 2 bases, there was a span of 12 bases. The chain couples TRBV5-4 to TRBJ2-2; the D gene is possibly TRBD1 (5 bases). What was sequenced was PBMCs. The TCR comes from a middle-aged man in good health and CMV-seropositive. The CDR3 nucleotides read TGTGCCAGCGCCCCGCAGGGTAACACCGGGGAGCTGTTTTTT. Its protein product is CASAPQGNTGELFF.